This T cell receptor (beta chain) comes out of a study of T cells after posttransplantation cyclophosphamide. Sequencing used immunoSEQ multiplex PCR; TCRdb keeps in-frame clones, though not all of them. The sample comprises several thousand clones, about 84% of which are singletons, and roughly 24% rests with the top ten. Study-level findings and limits: Skin or GI-infiltrating T cells shared few TRB sequences with blood. Recipient CMV seropositivity and CMV reactivation strongly tracked TRB clonality. Later blood repertoires were often dominated by clones from the donor CD8+ memory compartment.

Treatment was busulfan-fludarabine conditioning, a marrow graft, and cyclophosphamide on days +3 and +4. The CDR3 totals 13 residues. Trimming left V 3 bases short and J 7 bases short, with 10 bases between. Germline V lookup: CDR1 KGHSH, CDR2 LQKENI. Turning to this clone: Its antigen is as yet unknown.

The rearrangement joins TRBV18 to TRBJ1-5; the D gene is possibly TRBD1 (5 bases). Sequenced here: PBMCs, sampled after allogeneic stem cell transplant with posttransplant cyclophosphamide. The receptor was isolated from a female patient aged 35-55 years who received an allogeneic stem cell transplant from an unrelated donor, was CMV-positive, and had no GVHD. Some T cells may be provided by the graft donor. Here the CDR3 DNA reads TGTGCCAGCTCACCCGGGGGAACCCAGCCCCAGCATTTT. It is translated as CASSPGGTQPQHF.